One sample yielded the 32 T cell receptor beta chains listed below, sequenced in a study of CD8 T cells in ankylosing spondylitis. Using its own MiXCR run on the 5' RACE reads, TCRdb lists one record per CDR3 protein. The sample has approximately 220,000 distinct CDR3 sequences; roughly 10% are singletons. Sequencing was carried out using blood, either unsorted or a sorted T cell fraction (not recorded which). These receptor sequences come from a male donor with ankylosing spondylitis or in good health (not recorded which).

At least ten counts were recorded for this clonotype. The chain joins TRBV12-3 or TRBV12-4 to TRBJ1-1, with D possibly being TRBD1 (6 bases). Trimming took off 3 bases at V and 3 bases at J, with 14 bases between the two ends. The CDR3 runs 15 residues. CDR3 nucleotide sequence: TGTGCCAGCAGTTTGGGGGGGCTGCGGCACACTGAAGCTTTCTTT. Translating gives CASSLGGLRHTEAFF.

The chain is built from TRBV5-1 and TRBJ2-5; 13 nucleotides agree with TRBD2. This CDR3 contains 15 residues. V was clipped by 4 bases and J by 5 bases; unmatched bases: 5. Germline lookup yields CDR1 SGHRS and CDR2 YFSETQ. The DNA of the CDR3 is TGCGCCAGCAGCCGGACTAGCGGGGGTTGGGAGACCCAGTACTTC. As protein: CASSRTSGGWETQYF.

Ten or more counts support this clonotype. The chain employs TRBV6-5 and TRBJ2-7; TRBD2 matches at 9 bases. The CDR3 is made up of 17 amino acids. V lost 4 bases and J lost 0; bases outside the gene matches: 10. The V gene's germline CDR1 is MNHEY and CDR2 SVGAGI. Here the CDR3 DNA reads TGTGCCAGCAGTTCCACATCCCCTAGCGGGGACTCCTACGAGCAGTACTTC. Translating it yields CASSSTSPSGDSYEQYF.

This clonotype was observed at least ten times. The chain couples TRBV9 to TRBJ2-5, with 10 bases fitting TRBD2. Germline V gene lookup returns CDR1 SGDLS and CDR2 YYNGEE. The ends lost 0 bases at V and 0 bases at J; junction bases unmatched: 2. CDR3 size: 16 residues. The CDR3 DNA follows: TGTGCCAGCAGCGTAGGAGCGGGGGGGTACCAAGAGACCCAGTACTTC. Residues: CASSVGAGGYQETQYF.

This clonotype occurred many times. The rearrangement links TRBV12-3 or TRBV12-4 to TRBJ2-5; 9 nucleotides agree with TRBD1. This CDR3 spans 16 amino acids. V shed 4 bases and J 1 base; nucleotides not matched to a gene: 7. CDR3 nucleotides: TGTGCCAGCAGTTCGTCCGGGACAGGGTTCCAAGAGACCCAGTACTTC. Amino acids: CASSSSGTGFQETQYF.

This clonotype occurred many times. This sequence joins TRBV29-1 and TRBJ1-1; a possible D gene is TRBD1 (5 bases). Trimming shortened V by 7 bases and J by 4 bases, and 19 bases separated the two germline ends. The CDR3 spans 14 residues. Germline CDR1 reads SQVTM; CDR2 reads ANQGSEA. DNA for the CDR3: TGCAGCGAACAGGAGGGCCTGTGGGGCACTGAAGCTTTCTTT. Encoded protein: CSEQEGLWGTEAFF.

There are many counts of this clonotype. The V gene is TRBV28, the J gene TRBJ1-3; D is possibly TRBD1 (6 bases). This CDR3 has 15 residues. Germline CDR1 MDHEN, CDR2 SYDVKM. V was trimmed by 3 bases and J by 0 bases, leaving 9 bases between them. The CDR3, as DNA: TGTGCCAGCAGTTTGAGGGGGAGCTCTGGAAACACCATATATTTT. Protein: CASSLRGSSGNTIYF. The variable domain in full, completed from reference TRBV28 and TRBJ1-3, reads DVKVTQSSRYLVKRTGEKVFLECVQDMDHENMFWYRQDPGLGLRLIYFSYDVKMKEKGDIPEGYSVSREKKERFSLILESASTNQTSMYLCASSLRGSSGNTIYFGEGSWLTVV.

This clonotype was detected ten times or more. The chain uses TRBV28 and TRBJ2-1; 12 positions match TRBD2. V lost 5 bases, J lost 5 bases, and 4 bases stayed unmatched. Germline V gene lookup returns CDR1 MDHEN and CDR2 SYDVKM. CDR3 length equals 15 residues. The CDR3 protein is CASSILAGGNNEQFF. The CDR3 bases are TGTGCCAGCAGTATACTAGCGGGGGGCAACAATGAGCAGTTCTTC.

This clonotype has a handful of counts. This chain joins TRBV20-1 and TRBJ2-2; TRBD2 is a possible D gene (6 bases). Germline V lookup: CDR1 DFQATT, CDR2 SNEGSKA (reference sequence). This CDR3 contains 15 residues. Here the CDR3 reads CSAPRRDSNTGELFF. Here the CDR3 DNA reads TGCAGCGCCCCCCGCCGGGACTCTAACACCGGGGAGCTGTTTTTT.

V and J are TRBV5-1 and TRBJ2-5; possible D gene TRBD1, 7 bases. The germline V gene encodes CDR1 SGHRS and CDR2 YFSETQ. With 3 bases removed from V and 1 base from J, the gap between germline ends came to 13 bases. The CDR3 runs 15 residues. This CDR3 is CASSSTQGGQETQYF. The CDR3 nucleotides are TGCGCCAGCAGCTCAACCCAGGGGGGCCAAGAGACCCAGTACTTC.

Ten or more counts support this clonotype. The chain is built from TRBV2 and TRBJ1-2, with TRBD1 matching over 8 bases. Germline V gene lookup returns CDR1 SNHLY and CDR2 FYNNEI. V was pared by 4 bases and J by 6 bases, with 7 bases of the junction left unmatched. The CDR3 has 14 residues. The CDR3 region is CASSVVGQGHGYTF. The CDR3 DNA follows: TGTGCCAGCAGTGTCGTTGGACAGGGCCATGGCTACACCTTC.

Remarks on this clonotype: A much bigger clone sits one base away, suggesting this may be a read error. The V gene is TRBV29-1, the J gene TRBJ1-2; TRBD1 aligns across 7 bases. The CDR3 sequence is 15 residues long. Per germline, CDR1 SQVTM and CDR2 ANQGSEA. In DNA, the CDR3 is TGCAGCGTAAATAAAAACAGGGGACTAAACTATGGCTACCCCTTC. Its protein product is CSVNKNRGLNYGYPF.

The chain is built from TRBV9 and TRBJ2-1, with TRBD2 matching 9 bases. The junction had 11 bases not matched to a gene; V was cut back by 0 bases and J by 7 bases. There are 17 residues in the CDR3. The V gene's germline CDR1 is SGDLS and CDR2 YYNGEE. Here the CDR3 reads CASSVVASGVSGNEQFF. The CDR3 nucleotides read TGTGCCAGCAGCGTAGTAGCTAGCGGGGTGTCGGGGAATGAGCAGTTCTTC.

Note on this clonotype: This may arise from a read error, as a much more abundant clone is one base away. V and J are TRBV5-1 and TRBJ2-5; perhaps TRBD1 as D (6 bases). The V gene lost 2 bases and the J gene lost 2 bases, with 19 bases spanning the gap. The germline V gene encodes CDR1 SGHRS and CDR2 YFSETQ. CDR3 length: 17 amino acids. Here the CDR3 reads CASSFIRDNDLQETQYF. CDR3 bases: TGCGCCAGCAGCTTTATCCGGGACAACGATTTACAAGAGACCCAGTACTTC.

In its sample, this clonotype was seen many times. CDR3 region: CSVVNPLENTIYF. CDR3 DNA sequence: TGCAGCGTTGTCAACCCTCTGGAGAACACCATATATTTT. The V and J genes are TRBV29-1 and TRBJ1-3; D call uncertain. The CDR3 covers 13 residues. Germline V lookup: CDR1 SQVTM, CDR2 ANQGSEA. The V end was cut by 4 bases, the J end by 7 bases, with 14 bases between.

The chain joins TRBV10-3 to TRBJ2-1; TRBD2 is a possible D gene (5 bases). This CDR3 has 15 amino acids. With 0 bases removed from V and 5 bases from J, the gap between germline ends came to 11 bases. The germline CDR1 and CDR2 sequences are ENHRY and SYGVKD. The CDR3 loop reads CAISESAASHNEQFF. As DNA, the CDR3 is TGTGCCATCAGTGAGTCGGCAGCTAGCCACAATGAGCAGTTCTTC.

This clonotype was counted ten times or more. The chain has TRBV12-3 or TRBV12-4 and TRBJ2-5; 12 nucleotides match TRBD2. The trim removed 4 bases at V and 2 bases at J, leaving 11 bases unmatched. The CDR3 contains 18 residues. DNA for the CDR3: TGTGCCAGCAGTTCCCTACTAGCGGGGGGCCGTCTGCAAGAGACCCAGTACTTC. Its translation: CASSSLLAGGRLQETQYF.

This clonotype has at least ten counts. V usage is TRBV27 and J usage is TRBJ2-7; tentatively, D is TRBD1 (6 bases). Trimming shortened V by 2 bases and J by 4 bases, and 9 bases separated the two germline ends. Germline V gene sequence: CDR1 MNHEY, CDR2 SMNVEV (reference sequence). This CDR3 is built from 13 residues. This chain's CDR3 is CASSLARGYEQYF. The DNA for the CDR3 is TGTGCCAGCAGTTTAGCCAGGGGTTACGAGCAGTACTTC.

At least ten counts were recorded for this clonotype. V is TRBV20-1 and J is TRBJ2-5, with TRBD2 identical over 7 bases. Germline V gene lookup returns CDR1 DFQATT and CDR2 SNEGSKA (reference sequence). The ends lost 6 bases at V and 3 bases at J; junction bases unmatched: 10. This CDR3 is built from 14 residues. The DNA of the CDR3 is TGCAGTGCAACCCCCGGCACTAGCGAAGAGACCCAGTACTTC. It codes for CSATPGTSEETQYF.

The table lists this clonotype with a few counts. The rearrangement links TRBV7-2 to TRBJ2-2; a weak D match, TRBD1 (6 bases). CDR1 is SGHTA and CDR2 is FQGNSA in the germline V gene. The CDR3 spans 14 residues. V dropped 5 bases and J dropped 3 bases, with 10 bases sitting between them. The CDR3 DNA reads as TGTGCCAGCAGCCGGGACACGCACACCGGGGAGCTGTTTTTT. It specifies CASSRDTHTGELFF.

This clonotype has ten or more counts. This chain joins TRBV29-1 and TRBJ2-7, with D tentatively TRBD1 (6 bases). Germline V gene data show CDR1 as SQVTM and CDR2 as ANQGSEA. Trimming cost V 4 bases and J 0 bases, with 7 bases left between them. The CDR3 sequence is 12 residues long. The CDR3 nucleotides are TGCAGCGTTGGACAGGTCTCCTACGAGCAGTACTTC. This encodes CSVGQVSYEQYF.

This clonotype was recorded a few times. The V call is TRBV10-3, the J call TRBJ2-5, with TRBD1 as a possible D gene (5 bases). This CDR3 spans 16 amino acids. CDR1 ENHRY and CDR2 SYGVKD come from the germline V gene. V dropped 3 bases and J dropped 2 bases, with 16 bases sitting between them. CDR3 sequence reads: CAISEPPGFGQETQYF. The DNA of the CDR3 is TGTGCCATCAGTGAACCCCCAGGGTTCGGGCAAGAGACCCAGTACTTC.

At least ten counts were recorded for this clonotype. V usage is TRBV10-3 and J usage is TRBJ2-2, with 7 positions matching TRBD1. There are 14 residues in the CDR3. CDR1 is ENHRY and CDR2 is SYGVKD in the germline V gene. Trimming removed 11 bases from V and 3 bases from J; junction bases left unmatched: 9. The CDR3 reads CASRTGRDTGELFF. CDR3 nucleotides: TGTGCCTCACGGACAGGAAGGGACACCGGGGAGCTGTTTTTT.

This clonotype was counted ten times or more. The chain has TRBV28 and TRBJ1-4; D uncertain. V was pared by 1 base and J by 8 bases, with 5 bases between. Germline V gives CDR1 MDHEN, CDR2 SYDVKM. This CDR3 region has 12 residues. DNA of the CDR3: TGTGCCAGCAGTTTATTGGGCGAAAAACTGTTTTTT. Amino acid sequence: CASSLLGEKLFF. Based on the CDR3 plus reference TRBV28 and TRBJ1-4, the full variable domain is DVKVTQSSRYLVKRTGEKVFLECVQDMDHENMFWYRQDPGLGLRLIYFSYDVKMKEKGDIPEGYSVSREKKERFSLILESASTNQTSMYLCASSLLGEKLFFGSGTQLSVL.

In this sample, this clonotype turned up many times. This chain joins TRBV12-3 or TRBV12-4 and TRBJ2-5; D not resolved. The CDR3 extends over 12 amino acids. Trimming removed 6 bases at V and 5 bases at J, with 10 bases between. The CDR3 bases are TGTGCCAGCAGCCGTTTTCCGGAGACCCAGTACTTC. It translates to CASSRFPETQYF.

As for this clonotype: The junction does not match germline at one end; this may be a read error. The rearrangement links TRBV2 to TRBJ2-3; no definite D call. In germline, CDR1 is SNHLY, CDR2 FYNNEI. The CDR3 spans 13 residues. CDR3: CASSEGLVDSQYF. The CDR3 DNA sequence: TGTGCCAGCAGTGAGGGATTGGTAGATTCGCAGTATTTT.

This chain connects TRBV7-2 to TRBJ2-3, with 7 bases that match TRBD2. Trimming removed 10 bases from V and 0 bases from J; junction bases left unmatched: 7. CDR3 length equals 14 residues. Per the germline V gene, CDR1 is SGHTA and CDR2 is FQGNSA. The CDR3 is CATSGRGSTDTQYF. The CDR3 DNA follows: TGTGCCACCTCGGGGCGGGGGAGCACAGATACGCAGTATTTT.

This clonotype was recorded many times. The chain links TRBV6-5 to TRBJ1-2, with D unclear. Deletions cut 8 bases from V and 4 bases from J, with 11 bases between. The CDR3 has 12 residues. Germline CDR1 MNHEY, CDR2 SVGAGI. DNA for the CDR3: TGTGCCAGCCGGCAGGCCGGCTATGGCTACACCTTC. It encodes CASRQAGYGYTF.

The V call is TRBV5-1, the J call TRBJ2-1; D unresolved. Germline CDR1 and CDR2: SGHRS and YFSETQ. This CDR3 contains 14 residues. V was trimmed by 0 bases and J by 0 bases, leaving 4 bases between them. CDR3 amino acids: CASSLELSYNEQFF. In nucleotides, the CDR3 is TGCGCCAGCAGCTTGGAACTCTCCTACAATGAGCAGTTCTTC.

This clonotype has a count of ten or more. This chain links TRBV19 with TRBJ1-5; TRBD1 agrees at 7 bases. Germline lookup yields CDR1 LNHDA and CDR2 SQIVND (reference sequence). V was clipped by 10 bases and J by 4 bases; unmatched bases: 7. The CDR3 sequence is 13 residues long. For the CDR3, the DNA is TGTGCCACCGGAGGGACAGCAAATCAGCCCCAGCATTTT. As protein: CATGGTANQPQHF. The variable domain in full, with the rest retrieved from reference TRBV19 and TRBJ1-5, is DGGITQSPKYLFRKEGQNVTLSCEQNLNHDAMYWYRQDPGQGLRLIYYSQIVNDFQKGDIAEGYSVSREKKESFPLTVTSAQKNPTAFYLCATGGTANQPQHFGDGTRLSIL.

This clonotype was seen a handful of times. CDR3 DNA sequence: TGTGCCAGCAGCCGCTCTAGCGGGGGGGAGATAGATACGCAGTATTTT. As protein: CASSRSSGGEIDTQYF. The V and J genes are TRBV6-1 and TRBJ2-3, with TRBD2 matching over 12 bases. Trimming removed 6 bases from V and 5 bases from J; junction bases left unmatched: 9. This CDR3 contains 16 residues. In germline, CDR1 is MNHNS, CDR2 SASEGT.

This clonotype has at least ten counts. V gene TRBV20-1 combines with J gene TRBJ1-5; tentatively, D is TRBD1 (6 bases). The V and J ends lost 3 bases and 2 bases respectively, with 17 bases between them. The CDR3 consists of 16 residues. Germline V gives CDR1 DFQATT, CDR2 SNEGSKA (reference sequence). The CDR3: CSASWGTGRGNQPQHF. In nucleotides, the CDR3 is TGCAGTGCTAGCTGGGGTACAGGGAGGGGCAATCAGCCCCAGCATTTT.